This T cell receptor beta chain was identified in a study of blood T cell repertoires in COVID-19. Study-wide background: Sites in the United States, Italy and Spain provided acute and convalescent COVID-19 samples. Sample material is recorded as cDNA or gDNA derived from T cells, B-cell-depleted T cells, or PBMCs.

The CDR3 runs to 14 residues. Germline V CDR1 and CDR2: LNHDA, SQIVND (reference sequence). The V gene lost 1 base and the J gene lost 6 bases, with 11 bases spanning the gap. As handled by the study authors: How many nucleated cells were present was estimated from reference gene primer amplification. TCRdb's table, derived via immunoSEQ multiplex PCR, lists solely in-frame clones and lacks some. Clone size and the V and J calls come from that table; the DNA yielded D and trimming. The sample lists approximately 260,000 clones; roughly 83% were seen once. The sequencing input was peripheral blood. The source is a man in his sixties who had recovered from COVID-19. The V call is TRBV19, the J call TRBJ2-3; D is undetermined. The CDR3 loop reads CASSIGALLDTQYF. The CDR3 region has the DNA TGTGCCAGTAGTATAGGGGCCCTACTGGATACGCAGTATTTT.